This T cell receptor beta chain was identified in a study of shared clonotypes between healthy human individuals. General study points: Relative to their counterparts shared across all four donors, non-shared clonotypes exhibited diminished generation probabilities. Even with large depth, rarefaction showed that sorted-subset sequencing was incomplete. The study sampled only blood, and tissue repertoires likely differ.

As for this clone: Its antigen remains unidentified.

The germline CDR1 and CDR2 sequences are MDHEN and SYDVKM. The V end lost 3 bases, the J end lost 2 bases, and 11 bases lay between the germline ends. The CDR3 is 14 amino acids. The assay was immunoSEQ multiplex PCR, and TCRdb's table has in-frame clones only and misses some. The sample contains over a million clones, around 95% of which appear only once. Nashville, Tennessee was home to all donors, who were Caucasian adults. The receptor's source is a man aged 25 to 40 in good health. The sample comprised naive CD4+ T cells sorted from blood. Subset given: CD45RA+ positively selected. The V and J genes are TRBV28 and TRBJ2-7; D possibly matches TRBD1 or TRBD2 (5 bases each). CDR3 residues: CASSFQGETYEQYF. The CDR3 DNA sequence: TGTGCCAGCAGTTTTCAGGGAGAGACCTACGAGCAGTACTTC. The full variable domain, rest sourced from reference TRBV28 and TRBJ2-7, is DVKVTQSSRYLVKRTGEKVFLECVQDMDHENMFWYRQDPGLGLRLIYFSYDVKMKEKGDIPEGYSVSREKKERFSLILESASTNQTSMYLCASSFQGETYEQYFGPGTRLTVT.